One sample yielded the 11 T cell receptor beta chains listed below, sequenced in a study of molecular identifiers for immune sequencing clone quantification. A single record per CDR3 protein comes from TCRdb applying MiXCR to the PCR reads. This table holds roughly 93,000 distinct CDR3 sequences, 20% to 25% found once. The sequenced sample consisted of naive CD8+ T cells from blood, with Jurkat cell RNA spiked in. As to subset: FACS-sorted CD8+CD4-CCR7+CD45RA+ naive T cells. These receptors were collected from a human donor in good health. Some libraries in this study had Jurkat cell RNA spiked in.

This chain uses TRBV24-1 with TRBJ2-7, with TRBD1 as a possible D gene (6 bases). Trimming pared 5 bases from V and 0 bases from J, leaving 7 bases between. This CDR3 spans 13 amino acids. Per the germline V gene, CDR1 is KGHDR and CDR2 is SFDVKD. The CDR3 coding sequence is TGTGCCACCAGTGGGGACAACTCCTACGAGCAGTACTTC. Its translation is CATSGDNSYEQYF.

There are a few counts of this clonotype. The chain employs TRBV29-1 and TRBJ2-1; TRBD2 aligns across 7 bases. CDR1 is SQVTM and CDR2 is ANQGSEA in the germline V gene. The CDR3 sequence is 15 residues long. The V segment lost 4 bases and the J segment 2 bases; nucleotides outside the gene matches: 8. The CDR3: CSVVWGRDAYNEQFF. As DNA, the CDR3 is TGCAGCGTTGTCTGGGGGAGGGACGCCTACAATGAGCAGTTCTTC.

Concerning this clonotype itself: Being one base from a much bigger clone, this may be a read error. The V gene is TRBV7-9, the J gene TRBJ2-2; no clear D. Trimming took 2 bases from V and 4 from J, leaving 11 bases between them. The CDR3 contains 15 residues. Germline lookup yields CDR1 SEHNR and CDR2 FQNEAQ (reference sequence). The CDR3 is CASSLFNGFTGELFF. CDR3 coding DNA: TGTGCCAGCAGCTTATTCAATGGTTTCACCGGGGAGCTGTTTTTT.

This clonotype came up many times. The chain uses TRBV20-1 and TRBJ1-1; weak D call: TRBD1 (5 bases). The CDR3 totals 14 residues. With 0 bases removed from V and 0 bases from J, the gap between germline ends came to 8 bases. The germline gives CDR1 DFQATT, CDR2 SNEGSKA (reference sequence). The CDR3 region is CSARDGTMNTEAFF. Written as DNA, the CDR3 is TGCAGTGCTAGAGATGGGACCATGAACACTGAAGCTTTCTTT.

The sample holds many counts of this clonotype. V gene TRBV29-1 combines with J gene TRBJ1-1; no firm D call. This CDR3 is built from 11 residues. The V end was cut by 6 bases, the J end by 1 base, with 6 bases between. In germline, CDR1 is SQVTM, CDR2 ANQGSEA. CDR3 nucleotide sequence: TGCAGCGTCGTTTCGAACACTGAAGCTTTCTTT. Protein sequence: CSVVSNTEAFF.

V and J are TRBV7-2 and TRBJ1-2, with D maybe TRBD1 (5 bases). V lost 0 bases and J lost 4, with 15 bases in between. Germline V CDR1 and CDR2: SGHTA, FQGNSA. The CDR3 contains 16 residues. The CDR3 reads CASSLAEGPPAYGYTF. CDR3 coding DNA: TGTGCCAGCAGCTTAGCAGAGGGGCCCCCCGCCTATGGCTACACCTTC.

This clonotype turned up a few times. The chain couples TRBV29-1 to TRBJ2-6; D might be TRBD2 (5 bases). This CDR3 contains 13 residues. CDR1 and CDR2 from the germline V gene are SQVTM and ANQGSEA. The V end was cut by 7 bases, the J end by 0 bases, with 7 bases between. The DNA for the CDR3 is TGCAGCGCCGGGAACTCTGGGGCCAACGTCCTGACTTTC. The encoded protein is CSAGNSGANVLTF.

Details on this clonotype: A much larger clone lies a single base off, so this may be a read error. The chain links TRBV28 to TRBJ1-5; no definite D call. CDR3 length: 16 amino acids. In germline, CDR1 is MDHEN, CDR2 SYDVKM. In DNA form, the CDR3 reads TGTGCCAGCAGTTTTCTGGGGTCCGATAGCAATCAGCCCCAGCTTTTT. Protein product: CASSFLGSDSNQPQLF.

This clonotype was seen a few times. The chain combines TRBV29-1 with TRBJ2-7; D ambiguous. Germline CDR1 SQVTM, CDR2 ANQGSEA. This CDR3 region has 12 residues. Trimming shortened V by 8 bases and J by 2 bases, and 13 bases separated the two germline ends. The CDR3 spells CSTIDATYEQYF. The CDR3 DNA sequence: TGCAGCACTATAGACGCAACCTACGAGCAGTACTTC.

This chain links TRBV19 with TRBJ1-3; D unresolved. CDR3 length: 14 amino acids. Trimming shortened V by 7 bases and J by 1 base, and 11 bases separated the two germline ends. The germline CDR1 and CDR2 sequences are LNHDA and SQIVND (reference sequence). CDR3 loop: CASIDGFSGNTIYF. CDR3 coding DNA: TGTGCCAGTATCGATGGTTTTTCTGGAAACACCATATATTTT.

About this clonotype: A much larger clone sits a single nucleotide away, making a read error possible. Because it lacks the conserved phenylalanine or tryptophan at the end, this CDR3 is likely a read error. The V gene is TRBV20-1, the J gene TRBJ1-2; no reliable D call. CDR1 is DFQATT and CDR2 is SNEGSKA in the germline V gene (reference sequence). The ends were cut back, 6 bases at V and 5 bases at J, with 28 bases in the middle. The CDR3 contains 17 residues. As DNA, the CDR3 is TGCAGTGCCAAAAGGCGGACGGATATTTTCCGTGTGTATGGCTACACCTTA. Protein sequence: CSAKRRTDIFRVYGYTL.